Each of the 14 T cell receptor beta chains below was sequenced from the same sample in a study of blood T cell repertoires in COVID-19. Assay: immunoSEQ multiplex PCR; the TCRdb copy retains only in-frame clones and omits some. The data show fewer than 110,000 clones, around 87% seen once. The sample comprised peripheral blood. The receptor source for this set is a woman aged 30 to 39 with acute or convalescent COVID-19.

This clone was detected only once. The chain has TRBV9 and TRBJ1-1; a weak D match, TRBD1 (5 bases). Looked up from germline, CDR1 is SGDLS and CDR2 is YYNGEE. V was trimmed by 4 bases and J by 3 bases, leaving 16 bases between them. This CDR3 region has 15 residues. CDR3: CASSPRHLGDTEAFF. DNA of the CDR3: TGTGCCAGCAGCCCTCGACACTTAGGGGACACTGAAGCTTTCTTT. The variable domain in full, completed from reference TRBV9 and TRBJ1-1, reads DSGVTQTPKHLITATGQRVTLRCSPRSGDLSVYWYQQSLDQGLQFLIQYYNGEERAKGNILERFSAQQFPDLHSELNLSSLELGDSALYFCASSPRHLGDTEAFFGQGTRLTVV.

The sample holds one count of this clone. The V call is TRBV10-2, the J call TRBJ1-2; D is ambiguous. CDR3 length: 13 residues. V gave up 5 bases and J gave up 2 bases, with 9 bases separating them. Germline-derived CDR1 and CDR2 are WSHSY and SAAADI. This chain's CDR3 is CASSMSQNYGYTF. The DNA of the CDR3 is TGCGCCAGCAGTATGTCACAAAACTATGGCTACACCTTC.

V usage is TRBV30 and J usage is TRBJ2-1; D is possibly TRBD1 (5 bases). Trimming removed 3 bases from V and 6 bases from J, with 12 bases in between. Germline V gene sequence: CDR1 GTSNPN, CDR2 SVGIG (reference sequence). There are 13 residues in the CDR3. The CDR3 loop is CAWSRVMPNEQFF. CDR3 bases: TGTGCCTGGAGCAGGGTTATGCCCAATGAGCAGTTCTTC.

This rearrangement joins TRBV11-2 to TRBJ2-2; no clear D gene. The germline V gene has CDR1 SGHAT and CDR2 FQNNGV. Deletions cut 4 bases from V and 2 bases from J, with 8 bases between. The CDR3 is made up of 14 amino acids. CDR3 DNA sequence: TGTGCCAGCAGCTCAGGTACCAACACCGGGGAGCTGTTTTTT. It is translated as CASSSGTNTGELFF.

Here the CDR3 reads CASSRRIEESEAFF. The DNA of the CDR3 is TGTGCCAGCAGCCGACGAATTGAGGAGTCAGAAGCTTTCTTT. The chain carries TRBV4-2 and TRBJ1-1; no firm D call. The CDR3 runs 14 residues. CDR1 and CDR2 (germline): LGHNA, YNFKEQ. V was cut by 4 bases and J by 8 bases, with 17 bases left in between.

The V call is TRBV10-2, the J call TRBJ1-5, with TRBD1 as a possible D gene (6 bases). This CDR3 is built from 12 residues. Per the germline V gene, CDR1 is WSHSY and CDR2 is SAAADI. Between the trimmed V and J ends, which lost 10 bases and 7 bases, there was a span of 14 bases. The CDR3 DNA reads TGCGCCACACAGGGAATTGGGCAGCCCCAGCATTTT. Its protein product is CATQGIGQPQHF.

V gene TRBV5-1 combines with J gene TRBJ1-5; 12 nucleotides align to TRBD1. CDR1 is SGHRS and CDR2 is YFSETQ in the germline V gene. The J segment lost 5 bases and the V segment lost 4 bases, leaving 1 base of the junction unmatched. This CDR3 spans 14 amino acids. The CDR3 protein is CASSGDRGHQPQHF. In nucleotides, the CDR3 is TGCGCCAGCAGCGGGGACAGGGGGCATCAGCCCCAGCATTTT.

V usage is TRBV13 and J usage is TRBJ1-5, with D possibly matching TRBD1 (5 bases). V shed 3 bases and J shed 4 bases, with 7 bases lying between them. Germline V gene sequence: CDR1 PRHDT, CDR2 FYEKMQ (reference sequence). The CDR3 length is 13 residues. The CDR3 DNA reads as TGTGCCAGCAGCTTGGGGCCAAATCAGCCCCAGCATTTT. Translating gives CASSLGPNQPQHF.

The chain couples TRBV11-3 to TRBJ2-7; 8 positions match TRBD1. The V gene end was trimmed by 0 bases and the J gene end by 5 bases; junction bases not matched to a gene: 15. The CDR3 is 18 residues long. Germline V gene lookup returns CDR1 SGHNT and CDR2 YENEEA. CDR3 residues: CASSLDTQGQGSVDEQYF. The CDR3 nucleotides are TGTGCCAGCAGCTTAGATACTCAAGGACAGGGTAGCGTGGACGAGCAGTACTTC.

This rearrangement joins TRBV19 to TRBJ2-7; tentatively, D is TRBD2 (6 bases). CDR3 length equals 13 residues. Trimming cost V 5 bases and J 3 bases, with 11 bases left between them. CDR1 and CDR2 from the germline V gene are LNHDA and SQIVND (reference sequence). CDR3 loop: CASSSLGGYEQYF. The CDR3 region has the DNA TGTGCCAGTAGTTCCCTGGGAGGCTACGAGCAGTACTTC.

The chain employs TRBV5-1 and TRBJ2-6; 7 bases fit TRBD1. The CDR3 consists of 16 residues. Per germline, CDR1 SGHRS and CDR2 YFSETQ. Trimming took 5 bases from V and 0 from J; bases not matched to a gene: 5. The CDR3 DNA reads TGCGCCAGCAGGACAGGGCTCAACTCTGGGGCCAACGTCCTGACTTTC. Amino acids: CASRTGLNSGANVLTF.

The CDR3 DNA reads TGTGCCACCAGTGATAGCGGGACAGGGGGTGAAAAACTGTTTTTT. Residues: CATSDSGTGGEKLFF. This rearrangement joins TRBV24-1 to TRBJ1-4; 11 bases line up with TRBD1. Germline V gene lookup returns CDR1 KGHDR and CDR2 SFDVKD. CDR3 length: 15 residues. V dropped 3 bases and J dropped 7; count of bases not matched to a gene: 3.

About this clone itself: At one of its ends the junction is not consistent with the germline gene, which may arise from a read error. This sequence joins TRBV6-4 and TRBJ1-2; 8 bases are shared with TRBD1. Germline-derived CDR1 and CDR2 are MRHNA and SNTAGT. The CDR3 runs to 14 residues. The CDR3 region has the DNA TGTGCCAGCAGTAACTCAGGACAGGGCTATGACTACACCTTC. Protein product: CASSNSGQGYDYTF.

The V call is TRBV5-1, the J call TRBJ2-1, with 11 bases identical to TRBD2. The CDR3 consists of 15 residues. CDR1 and CDR2 from the germline V gene are SGHRS and YFSETQ. V was clipped by 4 bases and J by 7 bases; unmatched bases: 7. CDR3 residues: CASSGTSGGLNEQFF. The CDR3 coding sequence is TGCGCCAGCAGCGGTACTAGCGGGGGATTGAATGAGCAGTTCTTC.